The rows below give T cell receptor beta chains drawn from one sample of a study of CD8 T cells in ankylosing spondylitis. TCRdb processed the 5' RACE reads anew with MiXCR; each CDR3 protein has one entry. The sample contains some 840,000 distinct CDR3 sequences, about 10% of which appear only once. Sequenced sample: blood, either unsorted or a sorted T cell fraction (not recorded which). Receptors originate from a male donor with ankylosing spondylitis. CDR3s include the opening cysteine and the closing phenylalanine or tryptophan. A D gene is named only where the DNA matches it firmly. Clone size is stated in some rows and not others, as once, few, many or a class when expanded.

J,D,size,V,DNA,CDR3
TRBJ2-1,TRBD1,few,TRBV4-3,TGCGCCAGCAGCCATACAGGGGGCAGGGTTGAGCAGTTCTTC,CASSHTGGRVEQFF
TRBJ1-4,NA,many,TRBV6-1,TGTGCCAGCAACCCTCAGGGGAGTAATGAAAAACTGTTTTTT,CASNPQGSNEKLFF
TRBJ2-7,NA,few,TRBV6-2/TRBV6-3,TGTGCCACCGGAGGATACGAGCAGTACTTC,CATGGYEQYF
TRBJ2-5,NA,NA,TRBV5-1,TGCGCCAGCAGCTTGGGAGACCCCCAAGAGACCCAGTACTTC,CASSLGDPQETQYF
TRBJ2-1,TRBD2,few,TRBV7-2,TGTGCCAGCAGCACCCTAACTAGCGGGAGCAACAATGAGCAGTTCTTC,CASSTLTSGSNNEQFF
TRBJ2-5,NA,few,TRBV20-1,TGCAGTGCTAGAGATGTTTCCCTTGAGTCCCAGTACTTC,CSARDVSLESQYF
TRBJ2-7,NA,NA,TRBV20-1,TGCAGTGCTCCCGGACAGATTGCCTATTACGAGCAGTACTTC,CSAPGQIAYYEQYF
TRBJ2-1,TRBD1,few,TRBV27,TGTGCCAGCAGCCCAAACAGGGGGGCCCTTTACAATGAGCAGTTCTTC,CASSPNRGALYNEQFF
TRBJ2-1,NA,NA,TRBV6-5,TGTGCCAGCAGTTACTCGGGGGGGCGGGATGAGCAGTTCTTC,CASSYSGGRDEQFF
TRBJ2-7,TRBD2,NA,TRBV7-2,TGTGCCAGCAGCCAAACTAGCGGAGGGGACTACGAGCAGTACTTC,CASSQTSGGDYEQYF
TRBJ1-5,NA,many,TRBV10-3,TGTGCCATCAGTGATCAGCAGGCTACCGGTCTGCCCCAGCATTTT,CAISDQQATGLPQHF
TRBJ1-2,NA,few,TRBV7-2,TGTGCCAGCAGCGCCAGATACAGGGTTTCTGGCTACACCTTC,CASSARYRVSGYTF
TRBJ2-2,NA,NA,TRBV7-3,TGTGCCAGCAGCCGGGACCCCCGGACCACCGGGGAGCTGTTTTTT,CASSRDPRTTGELFF
TRBJ2-4,NA,few,TRBV20-1,TGCAGTGCTAGGCGTCCCCCGGACATTCAGTACTTC,CSARRPPDIQYF
TRBJ1-2,TRBD1,NA,TRBV12-3/TRBV12-4,TGTGCCAGCAGTCTCCCAGGGGGACCAGTGGTTGGCTACACCTTC,CASSLPGGPVVGYTF
TRBJ2-3,TRBD2,many,TRBV20-1,TGCAGTGCTAGAGATAGGCGGGGGAGCACAGATACGCAGTATTTT,CSARDRRGSTDTQYF
TRBJ2-1,TRBD1,many,TRBV29-1,TGCAGCGTCGGGACAGGGGGGGATGAGCAGTTCTTC,CSVGTGGDEQFF
TRBJ1-3,NA,few,TRBV7-2,TGTGCCAGCAGCCGTATTTTTTCGGGCTCTGGAAACACCATATATTTT,CASSRIFSGSGNTIYF
TRBJ2-2,NA,few,TRBV5-4,TGTGCCAGCAGCTACCTCGGTCGGGTGACGCAACATGGGCCGTACACCGGGGAGCTGTTTTTT,CASSYLGRVTQHGPYTGELFF
TRBJ2-3,NA,NA,TRBV10-2,TGCGCCAGCAGTGAGTCCTGGGGTCCCGGGGGACGCACAGATACGCAGTATTTT,CASSESWGPGGRTDTQYF
TRBJ1-1,NA,NA,TRBV9,TGTGCCAGCAGTCTAAGATGGGGGTCTGAAGCTTTCTTT,CASSLRWGSEAFF
TRBJ1-5,NA,NA,TRBV5-5,TGTGCCAGCAGCTTGAACGCCAATCAGCCCCAGCATTTT,CASSLNANQPQHF
TRBJ1-5,NA,many,TRBV12-3/TRBV12-4,TGTGCCAGCAGGGGACAAGGGGGAAATCAGCCCCAGCATTTT,CASRGQGGNQPQHF
TRBJ2-1,TRBD1,many,TRBV28,TGTGCCAGCACCTCAATTGGGACAGGGTCCTACAATGAGCAGTTCTTC,CASTSIGTGSYNEQFF
TRBJ2-7,NA,many,TRBV24-1,TGTGCCACCAGTGATAGAGGCGACAGATCCTACGAGCAGTACTTC,CATSDRGDRSYEQYF
TRBJ2-7,NA,few,TRBV20-1,TGCAGTGCCTGGACAGGGGACCGGGGGGGGTACGAGCAGTACTTC,CSAWTGDRGGYEQYF
TRBJ2-6,NA,NA,TRBV9,TGTGCCAGCACCGGTCTAGCGGGGGCCAACGTCCTGACTTTC,CASTGLAGANVLTF
TRBJ2-3,TRBD2,few,TRBV20-1,TGCAGTGCTAGTGTGACTAGCGGATTCACAGATACGCAGTATTTT,CSASVTSGFTDTQYF
TRBJ1-5,NA,few,TRBV6-1,TGTGCCAGCAGTGAATCGGTGGAGTCCCAGCATTTT,CASSESVESQHF
TRBJ2-2,NA,NA,TRBV5-1,TGCGCCAGCAGCTCCACCCCGTTGTTGGCCGGGGAGCTGTTTTTT,CASSSTPLLAGELFF
TRBJ1-1,NA,many,TRBV5-1,TGTGCCAGCAGCTCCACAGGGTCGAACACTGAAGCTTTCTTT,CASSSTGSNTEAFF
TRBJ2-7,NA,NA,TRBV5-1,TGCGCCAGCAGCTTGGCCAGGTTACAATACGAGCAGTACTTC,CASSLARLQYEQYF
TRBJ2-7,NA,few,TRBV11-1,TGTGCCAGCAGCTTAGGGGCGTACCTTGGGGTCGCGTCCCCCTACGAGCAGTACTTC,CASSLGAYLGVASPYEQYF
TRBJ2-7,NA,NA,TRBV24-1,TGTGCCACCAGTGATCCCGGGACATGGGGCTACGAGCAGTACTTC,CATSDPGTWGYEQYF
TRBJ2-7,NA,NA,TRBV25-1,TGTGCCACCGCTGGTATAAGCATAACCTACGAGCAGTCCTTC,CATAGISITYEQSF
TRBJ2-7,TRBD2,many,TRBV7-2,TGTGCCAGCAGCTGGACTAGCGGGACTTCCTACGAGCAGTACTTC,CASSWTSGTSYEQYF
TRBJ1-6,NA,few,TRBV6-5,TGTGCCAGCAGTTACTCGTCGGGGGCTAGATCACCCCTCCACTTT,CASSYSSGARSPLHF
TRBJ2-1,TRBD2,NA,TRBV30,TGTGCCTGGAGTAGGGTCAAGCGGGAGGGGATAGCGTCCTACAATGAGCAGTTCTTC,CAWSRVKREGIASYNEQFF
TRBJ2-1,TRBD2,NA,TRBV7-2,TGTGCCAGCAGCCCCGGGGCTAGCGGGGGTGAGCAGTTCTTC,CASSPGASGGEQFF
TRBJ2-5,NA,NA,TRBV7-2,TGTGCCAGCAGCTTGGGGCTAGCGTTCCAACAAGAGACCCAGTACTTC,CASSLGLAFQQETQYF
TRBJ2-7,NA,many,TRBV18,TGTGCCAGCAGCCCCCCGACAGGCTACGAGCAGTACTTC,CASSPPTGYEQYF
TRBJ2-3,NA,NA,TRBV20-1,TGCAGTGCTAGCCCCTTGATCTTCACAGATACGCAGTATTTT,CSASPLIFTDTQYF
TRBJ1-5,NA,few,TRBV12-3/TRBV12-4,TGTGCCAGCAGTTCCGCCGGACGGGGGCGGGGGCCCCAGCATTTT,CASSSAGRGRGPQHF
TRBJ1-1,NA,many,TRBV12-3/TRBV12-4,TGTGCCAGCAGCCCACGAGTCGGGACTGAAGCTTTCTTT,CASSPRVGTEAFF
TRBJ1-4,NA,NA,TRBV4-1,TGCGCCAGCAGCCAAGATCTCAGGGTACATTTTTTT,CASSQDLRVHFF
TRBJ2-5,TRBD2,NA,TRBV3-1,TGTGCCAGCAGCCATCGGGGAGGGGAGACCCAGTACTTC,CASSHRGGETQYF
TRBJ1-5,TRBD1,many,TRBV28,TGTGCCAGCAGCAATACAGGGGATCAGCCCCAGCATTTT,CASSNTGDQPQHF
TRBJ2-7,NA,few,TRBV11-2,TGTGCCAGCAGCCTTATGCCCAACGAGCAGTACTTC,CASSLMPNEQYF
TRBJ2-3,NA,NA,TRBV9,TGTGCCAGCAGCGTAGGCATAGACGGGATGACAGATACGCAGTATTTT,CASSVGIDGMTDTQYF
TRBJ1-5,TRBD1,few,TRBV5-1,TGCGCCAGCAGCTTTACAGGGGGCGAAGGACAGCCCCAGCATTTT,CASSFTGGEGQPQHF
TRBJ2-7,TRBD1,few,TRBV28,TGTGCCAGCAGTTTATCTGGGACAGGGAGCCGAGAGCAGTACTTC,CASSLSGTGSREQYF
TRBJ1-2,NA,NA,TRBV5-6,TGTGCCAGCAGCTTGGCTATGAACCCCTATGGCTACACCTTC,CASSLAMNPYGYTF
TRBJ2-3,TRBD2,NA,TRBV20-1,TGCAGTGCTAGAATAGCGGGAGTAGCAGATACGCAGTATTTT,CSARIAGVADTQYF
TRBJ2-1,TRBD2,few,TRBV10-3,TGTGCCATCAGTGAGCCAGGACTAGCGGGAGGGGTTGAGCAGTTCTTC,CAISEPGLAGGVEQFF
TRBJ1-4,NA,NA,TRBV20-1,TGCAGTGCTAGACACAGGGCCCTTAATGAAAAACTGTTTTTT,CSARHRALNEKLFF
TRBJ1-1,NA,few,TRBV18,TGTGCCAGCTCACCGCTCGACTTGAACACTGAAGCTTTCTTT,CASSPLDLNTEAFF
TRBJ2-5,NA,few,TRBV7-8,TGTGCCAGCAGCTTAAGGAATCTCCAAGAGACCCAGTACTTC,CASSLRNLQETQYF
TRBJ2-7,TRBD1,NA,TRBV6-5,TGTGCCAGGAGTTACACCGGACAGGGGTACGAGCAGTACTTC,CARSYTGQGYEQYF
TRBJ1-2,NA,many,TRBV20-1,TGCAGTGCTAGAGATACCCAGCGACAGGCCAGGCATGGCTACACCTTC,CSARDTQRQARHGYTF
TRBJ2-1,TRBD1,NA,TRBV24-1,TGTGCCACCAGTGACCAGGGGGCGCGGACCTACAATGAGCAGTTCTTC,CATSDQGARTYNEQFF